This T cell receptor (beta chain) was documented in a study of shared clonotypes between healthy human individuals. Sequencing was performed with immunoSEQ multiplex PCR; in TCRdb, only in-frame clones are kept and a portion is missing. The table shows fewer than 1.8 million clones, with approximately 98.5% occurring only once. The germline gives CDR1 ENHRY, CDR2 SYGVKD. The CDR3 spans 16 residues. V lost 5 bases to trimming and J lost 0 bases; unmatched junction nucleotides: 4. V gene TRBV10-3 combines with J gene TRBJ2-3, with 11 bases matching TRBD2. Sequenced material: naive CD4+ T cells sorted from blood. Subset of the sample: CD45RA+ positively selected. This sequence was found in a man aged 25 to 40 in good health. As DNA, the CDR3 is TGTGCCATCAGTACCGGGACTAGCGGCAGCACAGATACGCAGTATTTT. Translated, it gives CAISTGTSGSTDTQYF.